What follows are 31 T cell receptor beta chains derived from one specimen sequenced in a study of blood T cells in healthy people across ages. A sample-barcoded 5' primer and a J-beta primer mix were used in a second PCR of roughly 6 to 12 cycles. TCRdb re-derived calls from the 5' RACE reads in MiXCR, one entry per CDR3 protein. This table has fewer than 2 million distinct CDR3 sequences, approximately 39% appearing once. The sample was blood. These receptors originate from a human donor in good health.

CDR3 sequence reads: CASIRRTLTPDTQYF. CDR3 in DNA: TGTGCCAGCATTCGTAGGACCCTAACCCCAGATACGCAGTATTTT. This sequence joins TRBV28 and TRBJ2-3; D unclear. Trimming took 7 bases from V and 4 from J, leaving 18 bases between them. From germline, CDR1 is MDHEN and CDR2 SYDVKM. The CDR3 contains 15 residues.

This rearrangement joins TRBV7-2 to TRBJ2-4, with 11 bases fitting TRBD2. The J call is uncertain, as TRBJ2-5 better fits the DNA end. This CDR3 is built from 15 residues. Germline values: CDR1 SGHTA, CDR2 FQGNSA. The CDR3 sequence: CASSLTSGVVETQYF. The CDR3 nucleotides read TGTGCCAGCAGCTTGACTAGCGGGGTTGTCGAGACCCAGTACTTC.

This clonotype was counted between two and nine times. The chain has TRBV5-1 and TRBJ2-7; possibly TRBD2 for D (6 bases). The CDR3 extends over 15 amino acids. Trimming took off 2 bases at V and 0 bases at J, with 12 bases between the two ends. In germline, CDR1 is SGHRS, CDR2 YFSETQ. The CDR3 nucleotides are TGCGCCAGCAGCTTAGGTTTGGGAGGCTCCTACGAGCAGTACTTC. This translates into CASSLGLGGSYEQYF.

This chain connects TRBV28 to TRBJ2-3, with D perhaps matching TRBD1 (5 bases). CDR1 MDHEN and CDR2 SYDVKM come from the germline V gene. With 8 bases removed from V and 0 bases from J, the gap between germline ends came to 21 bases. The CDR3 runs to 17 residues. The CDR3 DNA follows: TGTGCCAGCTGGGCAGGGCCTGGTGGCCTTAGCACAGATACGCAGTATTTT. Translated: CASWAGPGGLSTDTQYF.

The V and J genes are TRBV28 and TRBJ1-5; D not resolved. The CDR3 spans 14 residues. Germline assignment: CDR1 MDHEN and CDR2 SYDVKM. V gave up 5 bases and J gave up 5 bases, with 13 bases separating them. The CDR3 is CASSTPTDDQPQHF. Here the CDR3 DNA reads TGTGCCAGCAGTACCCCGACGGACGATCAGCCCCAGCATTTT.

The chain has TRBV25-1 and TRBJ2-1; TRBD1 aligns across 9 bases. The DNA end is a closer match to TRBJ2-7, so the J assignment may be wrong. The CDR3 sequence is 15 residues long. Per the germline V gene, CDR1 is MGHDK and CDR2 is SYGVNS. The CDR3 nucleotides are TGTGCCAGCAGGGGGACAGGGAATTTCTACAATGAGCAGTACTTC. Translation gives CASRGTGNFYNEQYF.

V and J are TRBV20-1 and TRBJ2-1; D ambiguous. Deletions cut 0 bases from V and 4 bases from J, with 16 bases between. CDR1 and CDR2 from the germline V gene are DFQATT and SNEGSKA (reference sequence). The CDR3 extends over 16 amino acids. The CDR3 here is CSARDQTAAHYNEQFF. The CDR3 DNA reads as TGCAGTGCTAGAGATCAGACGGCAGCCCATTACAATGAGCAGTTCTTC.

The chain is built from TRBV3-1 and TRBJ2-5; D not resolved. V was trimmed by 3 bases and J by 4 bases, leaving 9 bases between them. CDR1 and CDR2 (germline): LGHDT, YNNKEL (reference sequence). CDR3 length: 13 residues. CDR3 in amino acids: CASSHVSRETQYF. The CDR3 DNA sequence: TGTGCCAGCAGCCATGTTAGCAGAGAGACCCAGTACTTC.

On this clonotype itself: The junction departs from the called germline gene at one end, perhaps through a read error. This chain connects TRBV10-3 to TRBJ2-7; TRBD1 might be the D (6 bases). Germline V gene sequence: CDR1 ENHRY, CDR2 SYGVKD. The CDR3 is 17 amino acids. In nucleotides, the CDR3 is TGTGCCGTCAGTGTAAACCCCCTAAGGACAGCCACCTACGAGCAGTACTTC. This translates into CAVSVNPLRTATYEQYF.

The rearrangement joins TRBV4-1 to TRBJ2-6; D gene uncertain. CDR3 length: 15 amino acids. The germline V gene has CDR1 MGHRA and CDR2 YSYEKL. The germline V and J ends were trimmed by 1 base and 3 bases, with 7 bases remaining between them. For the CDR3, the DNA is TGCGCCAGCAGCCAAGCTCCTGGTGGGGCCAACGTCCTGACTTTC. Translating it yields CASSQAPGGANVLTF.

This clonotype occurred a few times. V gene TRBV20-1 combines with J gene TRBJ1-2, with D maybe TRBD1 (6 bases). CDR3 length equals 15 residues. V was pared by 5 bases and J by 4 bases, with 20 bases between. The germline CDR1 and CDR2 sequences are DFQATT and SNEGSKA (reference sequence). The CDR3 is CSAQPGQLLGYGYTF. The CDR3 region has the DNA TGCAGTGCTCAACCTGGACAGTTGTTGGGCTATGGCTACACCTTC.

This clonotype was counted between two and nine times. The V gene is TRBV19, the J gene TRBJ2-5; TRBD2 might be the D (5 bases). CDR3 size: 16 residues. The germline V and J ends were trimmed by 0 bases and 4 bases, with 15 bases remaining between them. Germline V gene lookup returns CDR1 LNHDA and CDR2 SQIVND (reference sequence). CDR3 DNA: TGTGCCAGTAGTATAGAAGATTCGGGATCGGGAGAGACCCAGTACTTC. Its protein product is CASSIEDSGSGETQYF.

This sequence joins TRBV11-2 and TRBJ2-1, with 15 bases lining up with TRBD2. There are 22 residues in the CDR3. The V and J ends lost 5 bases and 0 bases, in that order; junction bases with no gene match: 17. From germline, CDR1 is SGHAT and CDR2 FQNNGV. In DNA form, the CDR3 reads TGTGCCAGCAGCCTAGTAGGACTAGCGGGGGGGCCCCTATACAGCTCCTACAATGAGCAGTTCTTC. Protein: CASSLVGLAGGPLYSSYNEQFF.

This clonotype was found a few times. The CDR3 sequence: CASSQEHSRQETQYF. CDR3 nucleotides: TGCGCCAGCAGCCAAGAACACAGCAGGCAAGAGACCCAGTACTTC. V is TRBV4-1 and J is TRBJ2-5, with D hard to call. The V gene's germline CDR1 is MGHRA and CDR2 YSYEKL. The CDR3 runs to 15 residues. V was trimmed by 0 bases and J by 2 bases, leaving 10 bases between them.

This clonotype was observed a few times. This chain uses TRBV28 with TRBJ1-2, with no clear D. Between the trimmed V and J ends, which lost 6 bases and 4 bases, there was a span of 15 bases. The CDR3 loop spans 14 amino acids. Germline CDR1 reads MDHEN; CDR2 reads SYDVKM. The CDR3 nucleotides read TGTGCCAGCAGCACCGGACCATATGCCTATGGCTACACCTTC. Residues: CASSTGPYAYGYTF.

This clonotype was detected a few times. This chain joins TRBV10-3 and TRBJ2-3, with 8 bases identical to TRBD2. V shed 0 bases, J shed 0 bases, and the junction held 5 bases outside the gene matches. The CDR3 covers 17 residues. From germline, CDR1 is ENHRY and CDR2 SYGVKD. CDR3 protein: CAISESGASGSTDTQYF. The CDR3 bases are TGTGCCATCAGTGAGTCCGGGGCTAGCGGGAGCACAGATACGCAGTATTTT.

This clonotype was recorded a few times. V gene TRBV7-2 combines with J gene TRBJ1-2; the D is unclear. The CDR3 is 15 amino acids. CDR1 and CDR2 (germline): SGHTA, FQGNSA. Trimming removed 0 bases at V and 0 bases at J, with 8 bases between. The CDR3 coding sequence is TGTGCCAGCAGCTTAGCGACGGATACTAACTATGGCTACACCTTC. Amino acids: CASSLATDTNYGYTF.

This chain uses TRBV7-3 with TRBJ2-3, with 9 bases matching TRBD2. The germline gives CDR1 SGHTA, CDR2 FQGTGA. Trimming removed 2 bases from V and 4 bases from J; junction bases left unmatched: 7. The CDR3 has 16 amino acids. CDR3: CASSLGAGGPADTQYF. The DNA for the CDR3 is TGTGCCAGCAGCTTAGGCGCGGGGGGGCCCGCAGATACGCAGTATTTT.

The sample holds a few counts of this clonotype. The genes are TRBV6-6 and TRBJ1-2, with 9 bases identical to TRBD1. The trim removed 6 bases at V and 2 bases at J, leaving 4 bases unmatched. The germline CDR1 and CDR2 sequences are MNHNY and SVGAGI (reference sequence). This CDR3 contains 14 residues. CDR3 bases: TGTGCCAGCAGGTCGACAGGGGGGAACTATGGCTACACCTTC. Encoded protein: CASRSTGGNYGYTF.

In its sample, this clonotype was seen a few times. This CDR3 is CASSPTWGSYGYTF. DNA for the CDR3: TGTGCCAGCAGCCCAACGTGGGGTAGCTATGGCTACACCTTC. J is TRBJ1-2 and V is TRBV6-2 or TRBV6-3; D remains ambiguous. Trimming removed 6 bases at V and 4 bases at J, with 15 bases between. The CDR3 has 14 amino acids. The germline V gene has CDR1 MNHEY and CDR2 SVGEGT.

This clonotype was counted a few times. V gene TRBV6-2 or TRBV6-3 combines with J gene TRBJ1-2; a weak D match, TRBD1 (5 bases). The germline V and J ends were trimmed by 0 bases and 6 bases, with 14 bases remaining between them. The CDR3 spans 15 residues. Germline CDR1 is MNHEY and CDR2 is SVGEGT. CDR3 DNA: TGTGCCAGCAGTTACTCGAGGGCAGGGTTGGATGGCTACACCTTC. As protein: CASSYSRAGLDGYTF.

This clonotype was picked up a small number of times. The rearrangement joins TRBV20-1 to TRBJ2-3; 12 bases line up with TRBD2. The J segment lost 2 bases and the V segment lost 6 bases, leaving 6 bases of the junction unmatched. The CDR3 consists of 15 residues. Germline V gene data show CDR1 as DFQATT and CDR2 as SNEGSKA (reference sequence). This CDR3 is CSAPRLAGVTDTQYF. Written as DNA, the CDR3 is TGCAGTGCCCCTCGACTAGCGGGGGTCACAGATACGCAGTATTTT.

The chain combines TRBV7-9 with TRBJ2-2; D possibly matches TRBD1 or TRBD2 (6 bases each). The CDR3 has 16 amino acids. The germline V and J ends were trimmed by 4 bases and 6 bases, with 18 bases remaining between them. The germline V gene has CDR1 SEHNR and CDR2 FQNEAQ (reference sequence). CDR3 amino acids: CASSWGKGGYAGELFF. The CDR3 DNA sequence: TGTGCCAGCAGCTGGGGGAAGGGGGGCTATGCCGGGGAGCTGTTTTTT.

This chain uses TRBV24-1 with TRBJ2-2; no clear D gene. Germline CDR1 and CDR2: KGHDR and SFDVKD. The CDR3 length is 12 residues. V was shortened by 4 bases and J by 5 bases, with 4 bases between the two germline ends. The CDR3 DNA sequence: TGTGCCACCAGTGAGGGGACCGGGGAGCTGTTTTTT. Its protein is CATSEGTGELFF.

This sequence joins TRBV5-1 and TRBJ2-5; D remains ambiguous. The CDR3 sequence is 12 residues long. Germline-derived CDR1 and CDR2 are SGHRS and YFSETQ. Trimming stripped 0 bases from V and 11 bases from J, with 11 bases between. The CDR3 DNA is TGCGCCAGCAGCTTGGACCCCGCGGTGCAGTACTTC. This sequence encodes CASSLDPAVQYF.

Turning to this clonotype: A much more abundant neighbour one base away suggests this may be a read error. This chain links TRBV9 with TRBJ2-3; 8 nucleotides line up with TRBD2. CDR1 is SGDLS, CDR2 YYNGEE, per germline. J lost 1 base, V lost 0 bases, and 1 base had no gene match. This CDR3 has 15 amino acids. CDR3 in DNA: TGTGCCAGCAGCGTAGTTAGCGGGGGCACAGATACGCAGTATTTT. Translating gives CASSVVSGGTDTQYF.

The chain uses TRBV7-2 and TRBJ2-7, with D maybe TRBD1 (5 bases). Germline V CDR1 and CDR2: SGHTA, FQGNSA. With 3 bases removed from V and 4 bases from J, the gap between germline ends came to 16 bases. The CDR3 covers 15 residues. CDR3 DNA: TGTGCCAGCAGCTTCTACTCGCAGGGTGTGTACGAGCAGTACTTC. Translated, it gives CASSFYSQGVYEQYF.

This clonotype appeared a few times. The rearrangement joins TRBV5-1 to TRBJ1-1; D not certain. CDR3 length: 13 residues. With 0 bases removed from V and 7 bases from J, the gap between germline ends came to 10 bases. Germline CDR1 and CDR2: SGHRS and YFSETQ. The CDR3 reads CASSLEERFEAFF. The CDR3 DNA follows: TGCGCCAGCAGCTTGGAGGAGCGATTTGAAGCTTTCTTT.

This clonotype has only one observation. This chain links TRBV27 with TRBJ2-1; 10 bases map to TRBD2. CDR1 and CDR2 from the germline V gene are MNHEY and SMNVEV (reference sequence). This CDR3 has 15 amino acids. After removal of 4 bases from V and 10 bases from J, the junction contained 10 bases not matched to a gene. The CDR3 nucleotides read TGTGCCAGCAGTTCAACTAGCGGGACATACTACGAGCAGTTCTTC. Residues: CASSSTSGTYYEQFF.

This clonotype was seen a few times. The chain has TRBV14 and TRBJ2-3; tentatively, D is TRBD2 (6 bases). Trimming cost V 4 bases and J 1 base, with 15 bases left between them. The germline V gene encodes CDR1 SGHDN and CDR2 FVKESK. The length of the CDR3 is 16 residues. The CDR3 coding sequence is TGTGCCAGCAGCCGGAGGGCAGTTCGAGGCACAGATACGCAGTATTTT. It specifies CASSRRAVRGTDTQYF.

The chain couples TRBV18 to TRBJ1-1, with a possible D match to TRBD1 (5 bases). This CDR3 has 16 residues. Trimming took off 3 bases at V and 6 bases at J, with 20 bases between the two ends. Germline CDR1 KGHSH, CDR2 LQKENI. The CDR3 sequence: CASSPTDSLGGAEAFF. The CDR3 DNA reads TGTGCCAGCTCACCTACCGACAGTTTGGGAGGCGCTGAAGCTTTCTTT.